This T cell receptor beta chain emerged from a study of human T cells and chemical hapten exposure. Study as a whole: A patient group, mainly female, showed alopecia areata, totalis or universalis.

Time point noted: patch test 1, 2 weeks after DPC sensitization. As to treatment: therapeutic diphenylcyclopropenone sensitization with weekly scalp DPC. A remark on this clonotype: The antigen is not known.

TCRdb redid the calling of the RACE reads with MiXCR, one entry per CDR3 protein. The sample has around 380,000 distinct CDR3 sequences, about 4.8% seen once; the top ten hold about 2.2%. Trimming shortened V by 8 bases and J by 0 bases, and 17 bases separated the two germline ends. The length of the CDR3 is 16 residues. Study outcomes and limitations: Alopecia was present in the donors, so their immune response may differ from healthy people's.

This TCR was sampled from a woman between 45 and 60 years old with alopecia areata. Some clones in this sample may be carry-over from other donors' samples. Source: whole blood, taken in connection with sensitization to the hapten diphenylcyclopropenone (DPC). The chain employs TRBV12-3 or TRBV12-4 and TRBJ2-1, with D perhaps TRBD1 or TRBD2 (5 bases each). CDR3 nucleotides: TGTGCCAGCTTAGGGGATAGCGCACACTCCTACAATGAGCAGTTCTTC. It is translated as CASLGDSAHSYNEQFF.